This T cell receptor beta chain was recovered during a study of identical twins. A universal primer site was created by template switching, with the cDNA bearing unique molecular identifiers. TCRdb called the 5' RACE reads again in MiXCR, with one record for every CDR3 protein. The sample contains 1,800,000 or so distinct CDR3 sequences, about 30% of which appear only once. Germline assignment: CDR1 DFQATT and CDR2 SNEGSKA (reference sequence). This CDR3 has 12 residues. Study-wide findings and caveats: The abundant beta clonotypes from cord blood had fewer insertions, and memory repertoires had none of this. Sequences that were beta out-of-frame showed weaker excess twin sharing. In monozygotic twins, models underestimated the sharing of out-of-frame TCR alpha.

A remark on this clonotype: The antigen remains unidentified.

Sequences were obtained from cord blood. This chain connects TRBV20-1 to TRBJ2-5, with 7 nucleotides matching TRBD2. The J call may be incorrect, as the DNA end agrees better with TRBJ2-7. The receptor was derived from a newborn girl in good health. The CDR3 DNA sequence: TGCAGTGCACGCCGGGACTACTCCGAGCAGTACTTC. Its protein product is CSARRDYSEQYF.